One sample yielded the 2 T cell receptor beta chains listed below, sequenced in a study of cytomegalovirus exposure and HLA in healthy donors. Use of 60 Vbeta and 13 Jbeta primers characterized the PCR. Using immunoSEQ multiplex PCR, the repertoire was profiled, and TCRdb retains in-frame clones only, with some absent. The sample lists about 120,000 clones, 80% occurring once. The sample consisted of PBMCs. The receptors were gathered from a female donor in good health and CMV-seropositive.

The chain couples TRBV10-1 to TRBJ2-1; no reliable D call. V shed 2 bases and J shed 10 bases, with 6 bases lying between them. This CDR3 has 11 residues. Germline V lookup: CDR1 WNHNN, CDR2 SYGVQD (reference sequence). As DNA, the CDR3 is TGCGCCAGCAGTGAGAACTCAGAGCAGTTCTTC. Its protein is CASSENSEQFF.

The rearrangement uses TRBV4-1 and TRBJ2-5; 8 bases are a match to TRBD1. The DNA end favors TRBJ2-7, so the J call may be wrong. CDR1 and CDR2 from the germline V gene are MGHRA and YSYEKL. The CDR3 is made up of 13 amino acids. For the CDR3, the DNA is TGCGCCAGCAGTTGGACAGGGTCAGGCGAGCAGTACTTC. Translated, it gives CASSWTGSGEQYF.